This entry is about one T cell receptor (beta chain). The CDR3 runs 15 residues. Germline values: CDR1 LNHDA, CDR2 SQIVND (reference sequence). Unmatched junction bases numbered 10, after V lost 7 bases and J lost 2 bases. The assay was immunoSEQ multiplex PCR, and TCRdb's table has in-frame clones only and misses some. The sample lists over 75,000 clones; 85% to 90% were seen once. The data were obtained in a study of PD-L1 blockade in urothelial cancer. Overall study context: Male patients with bladder-origin urothelial cancer numbered about 90% of the roughly 30. Each patient had 0 to 3 earlier chemotherapy regimens.

Time point defined: pretreatment peripheral blood. Patients were living with locally advanced or metastatic urothelial carcinoma. The study collected 1 to 8 samples per patient, pretreatment and on-treatment. This specimen consisted of PBMCs, obtained around atezolizumab (anti-PD-L1) treatment. This TCR came from a man in his fifties or sixties with urothelial cancer. V is TRBV19 and J is TRBJ1-1; TRBD1 matches 7 bases. CDR3 in amino acids: CASINTQGDNTEAFF. For the CDR3, the DNA is TGTGCCAGTATCAATACCCAGGGGGACAACACTGAAGCTTTCTTT. The full variable domain, rest sourced from reference TRBV19 and TRBJ1-1, is DGGITQSPKYLFRKEGQNVTLSCEQNLNHDAMYWYRQDPGQGLRLIYYSQIVNDFQKGDIAEGYSVSREKKESFPLTVTSAQKNPTAFYLCASINTQGDNTEAFFGQGTRLTVV.